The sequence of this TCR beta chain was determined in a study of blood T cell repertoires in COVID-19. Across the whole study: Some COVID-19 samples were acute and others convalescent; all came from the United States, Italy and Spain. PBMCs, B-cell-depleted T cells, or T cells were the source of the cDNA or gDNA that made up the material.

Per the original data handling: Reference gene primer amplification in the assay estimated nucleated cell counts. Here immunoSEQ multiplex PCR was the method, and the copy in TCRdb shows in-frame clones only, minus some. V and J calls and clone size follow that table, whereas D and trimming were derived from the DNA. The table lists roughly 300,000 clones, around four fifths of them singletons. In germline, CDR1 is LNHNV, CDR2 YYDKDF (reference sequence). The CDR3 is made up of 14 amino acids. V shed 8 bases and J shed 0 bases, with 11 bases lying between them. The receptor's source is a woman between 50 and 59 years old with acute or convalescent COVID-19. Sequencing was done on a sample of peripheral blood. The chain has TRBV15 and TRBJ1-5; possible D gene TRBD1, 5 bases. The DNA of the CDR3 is TGTGCCACCTCGACAGAGTATAGCAATCAGCCCCAGCATTTT. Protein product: CATSTEYSNQPQHF.